This T cell receptor beta chain stems from a study of glioma-infiltrating T cells after dendritic cell vaccination. Study-level points and caveats: Estimated pretreatment TIL content predicted outcome after dendritic cell vaccination.

Comments on this clone: Its antigen is as yet unknown.

Assay: immunoSEQ multiplex PCR; the TCRdb copy retains only in-frame clones and omits some. The sample lists under 100,000 clones; more than 70% were seen once. This CDR3 is 14 amino acids long. Per the germline V gene, CDR1 is MNHEY and CDR2 is SVGAGI. V was clipped by 6 bases and J by 2 bases; unmatched bases: 4. Fresh-frozen tumor tissue and more than two years of survival data were available for all. The source of this sequence is a human donor with glioblastoma. The sequences come from blood, collected before dendritic cell vaccination. The V call is TRBV6-5, the J call TRBJ1-1; 9 bases agree with TRBD1. Here the CDR3 DNA reads TGTGCCAGCAGGGTGGGACAGGGAAACACTGAAGCTTTCTTT. Amino acid sequence: CASRVGQGNTEAFF.